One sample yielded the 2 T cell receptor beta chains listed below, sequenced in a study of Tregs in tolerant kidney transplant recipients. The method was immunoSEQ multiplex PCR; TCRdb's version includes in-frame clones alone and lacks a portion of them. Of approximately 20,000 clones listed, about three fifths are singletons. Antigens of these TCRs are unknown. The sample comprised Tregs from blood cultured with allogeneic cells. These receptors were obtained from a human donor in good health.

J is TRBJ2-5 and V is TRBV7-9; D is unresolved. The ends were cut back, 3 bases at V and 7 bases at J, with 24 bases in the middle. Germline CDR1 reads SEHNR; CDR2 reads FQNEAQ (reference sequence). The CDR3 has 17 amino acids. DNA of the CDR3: TGTGCCAGCAGCTTCGGTCCCGGCGGAGCCAGTTTCGGGACCCAGTACTTC. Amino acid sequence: CASSFGPGGASFGTQYF.

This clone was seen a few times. The CDR3 sequence is CAISALGGRTYEQYF. The CDR3 bases are TGTGCCATCAGTGCACTCGGGGGCAGAACCTACGAGCAGTACTTC. The rearrangement joins TRBV10-3 to TRBJ2-7; D possibly uses TRBD1 or TRBD2 (6 bases each). Trimming removed 4 bases at V and 2 bases at J, with 15 bases between. Germline CDR1 and CDR2: ENHRY and SYGVKD. The CDR3 consists of 15 residues.